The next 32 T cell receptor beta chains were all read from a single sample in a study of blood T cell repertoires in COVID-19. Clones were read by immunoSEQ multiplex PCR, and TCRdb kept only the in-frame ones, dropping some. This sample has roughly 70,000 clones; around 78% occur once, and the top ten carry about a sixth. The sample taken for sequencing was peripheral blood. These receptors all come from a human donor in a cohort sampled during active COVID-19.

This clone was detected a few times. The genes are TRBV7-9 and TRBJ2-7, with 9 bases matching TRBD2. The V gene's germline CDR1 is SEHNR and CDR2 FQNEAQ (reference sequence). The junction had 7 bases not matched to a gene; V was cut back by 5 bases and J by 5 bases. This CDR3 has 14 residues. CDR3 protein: CASSPTSGHNEQYF. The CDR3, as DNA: TGTGCCAGCAGCCCTACTAGCGGGCATAACGAGCAGTACTTC. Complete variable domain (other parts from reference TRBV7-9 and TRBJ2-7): DTGVSQNPRHKITKRGQNVTFRCDPISEHNRLYWYRQTLGQGPEFLTYFQNEAQLEKSRLLSDRFSAERPKGSFSTLEIQRTEQGDSAMYLCASSPTSGHNEQYFGPGTRLTVT.

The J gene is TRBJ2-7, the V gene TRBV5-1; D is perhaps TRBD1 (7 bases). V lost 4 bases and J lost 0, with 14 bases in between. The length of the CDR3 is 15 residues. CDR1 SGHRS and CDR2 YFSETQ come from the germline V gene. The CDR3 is CASSTGDFLSYEQYF. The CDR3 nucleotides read TGCGCCAGCAGCACAGGGGACTTCCTCTCCTACGAGCAGTACTTC.

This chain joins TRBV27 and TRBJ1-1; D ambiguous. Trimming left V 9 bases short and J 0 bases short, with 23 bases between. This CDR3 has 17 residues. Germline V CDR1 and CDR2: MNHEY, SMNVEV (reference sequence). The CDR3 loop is CASGSGDLTKMNTEAFF. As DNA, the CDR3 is TGTGCCAGTGGTTCTGGAGATTTAACGAAGATGAACACTGAAGCTTTCTTT.

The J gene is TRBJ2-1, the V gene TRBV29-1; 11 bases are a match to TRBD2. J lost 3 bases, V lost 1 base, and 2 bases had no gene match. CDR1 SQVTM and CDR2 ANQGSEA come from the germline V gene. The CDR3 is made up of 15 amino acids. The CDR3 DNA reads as TGCAGCGTTGAAGGGACTAGCGGGCTCTACAATGAGCAGTTCTTC. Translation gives CSVEGTSGLYNEQFF.

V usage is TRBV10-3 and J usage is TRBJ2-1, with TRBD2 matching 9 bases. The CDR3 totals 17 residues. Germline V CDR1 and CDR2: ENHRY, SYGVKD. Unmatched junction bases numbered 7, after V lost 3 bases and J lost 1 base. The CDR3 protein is CAISDAFSGSSYNEQFF. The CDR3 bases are TGTGCCATCAGTGACGCCTTTAGCGGGAGTTCCTACAATGAGCAGTTCTTC.

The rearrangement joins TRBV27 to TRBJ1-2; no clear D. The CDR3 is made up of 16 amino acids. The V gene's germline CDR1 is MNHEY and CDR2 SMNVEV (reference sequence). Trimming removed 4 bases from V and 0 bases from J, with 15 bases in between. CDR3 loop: CASSSLSGPANYGYTF. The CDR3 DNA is TGTGCCAGCAGTTCACTTTCGGGTCCCGCTAACTATGGCTACACCTTC.

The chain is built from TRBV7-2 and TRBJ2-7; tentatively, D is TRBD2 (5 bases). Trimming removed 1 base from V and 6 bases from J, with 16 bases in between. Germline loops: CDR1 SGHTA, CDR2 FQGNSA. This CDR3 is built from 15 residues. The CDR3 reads CASSLEPSSGLEQYF. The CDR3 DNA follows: TGTGCCAGCAGCTTAGAGCCTAGCAGTGGTCTCGAGCAGTACTTC.

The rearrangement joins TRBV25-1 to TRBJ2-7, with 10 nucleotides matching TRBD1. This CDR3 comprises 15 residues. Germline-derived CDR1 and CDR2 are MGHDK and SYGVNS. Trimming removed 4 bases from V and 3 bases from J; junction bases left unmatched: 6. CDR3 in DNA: TGTGCCAGCAGTGGAGACAGGGGGCGCGGCTACGAGCAGTACTTC. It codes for CASSGDRGRGYEQYF.

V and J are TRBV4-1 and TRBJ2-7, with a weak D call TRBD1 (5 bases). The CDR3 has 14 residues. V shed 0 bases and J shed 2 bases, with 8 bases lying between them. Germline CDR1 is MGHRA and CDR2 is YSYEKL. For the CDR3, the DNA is TGCGCCAGCAGCCAAGATAGGGGCCCCTACGAGCAGTACTTC. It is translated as CASSQDRGPYEQYF.

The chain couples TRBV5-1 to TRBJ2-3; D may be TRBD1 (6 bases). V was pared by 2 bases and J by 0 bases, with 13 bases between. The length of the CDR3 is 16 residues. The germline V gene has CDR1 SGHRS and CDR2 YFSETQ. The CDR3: CASSFLGQLSTDTQYF. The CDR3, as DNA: TGCGCCAGCAGCTTTTTAGGACAGCTCAGCACAGATACGCAGTATTTT.

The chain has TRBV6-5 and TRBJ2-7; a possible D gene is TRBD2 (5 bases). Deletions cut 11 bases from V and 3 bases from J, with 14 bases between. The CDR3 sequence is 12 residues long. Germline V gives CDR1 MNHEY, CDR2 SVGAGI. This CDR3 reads CAGDGGNYEQYF. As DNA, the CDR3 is TGTGCCGGTGACGGAGGAAACTACGAGCAGTACTTC.

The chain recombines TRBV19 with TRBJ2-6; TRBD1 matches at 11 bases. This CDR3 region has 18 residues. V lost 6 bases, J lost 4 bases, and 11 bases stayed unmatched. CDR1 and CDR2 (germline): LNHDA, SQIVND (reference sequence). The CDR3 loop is CASRSSGTGGSGANVLTF. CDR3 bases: TGTGCCAGTAGATCCTCCGGGACAGGGGGATCCGGGGCCAACGTCCTGACTTTC.

The CDR3 sequence: CASSPPFSRQSYGYTF. DNA of the CDR3: TGTGCCAGCAGCCCGCCGTTTTCTAGGCAGTCCTATGGCTACACCTTC. The chain employs TRBV11-2 and TRBJ1-2; no clear D. The CDR3 sequence is 16 residues long. Germline lookup yields CDR1 SGHAT and CDR2 FQNNGV. V was pared by 5 bases and J by 4 bases, with 20 bases between.

The CDR3 coding sequence is TGTGCCAGCAGCTTATTAGCGGGAGGGCCTTTCGAGCAGTACTTC. Its protein product is CASSLLAGGPFEQYF. V usage is TRBV5-5 and J usage is TRBJ2-7; 11 bases map to TRBD2. The CDR3 is 15 residues long. V was pared by 2 bases and J by 6 bases, with 7 bases of the junction left unmatched. Germline-derived CDR1 and CDR2 are SGHKS and YYEKEE (reference sequence).

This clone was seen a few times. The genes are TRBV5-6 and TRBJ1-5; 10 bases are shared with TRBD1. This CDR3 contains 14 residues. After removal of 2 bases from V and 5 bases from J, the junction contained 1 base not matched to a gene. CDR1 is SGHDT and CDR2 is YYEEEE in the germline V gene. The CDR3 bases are TGTGCCAGCAGCTTCGGGACAGGGGATCAGCCCCAGCATTTT. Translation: CASSFGTGDQPQHF.

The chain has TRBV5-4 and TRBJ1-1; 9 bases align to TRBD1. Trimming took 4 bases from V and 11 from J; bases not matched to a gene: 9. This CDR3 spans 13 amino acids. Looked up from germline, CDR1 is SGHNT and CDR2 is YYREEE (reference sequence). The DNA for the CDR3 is TGTGCCAGCAGCACACAGACAGGGGGTTGGGCTTTCTTT. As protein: CASSTQTGGWAFF.

The CDR3 region is CASSVGGPETQYF. The CDR3 bases are TGTGCCAGCAGCGTAGGGGGGCCAGAGACCCAGTACTTC. This chain joins TRBV9 and TRBJ2-5; D may be TRBD1 (6 bases). The CDR3 runs to 13 residues. With 0 bases removed from V and 4 bases from J, the gap between germline ends came to 7 bases. From germline, CDR1 is SGDLS and CDR2 YYNGEE.

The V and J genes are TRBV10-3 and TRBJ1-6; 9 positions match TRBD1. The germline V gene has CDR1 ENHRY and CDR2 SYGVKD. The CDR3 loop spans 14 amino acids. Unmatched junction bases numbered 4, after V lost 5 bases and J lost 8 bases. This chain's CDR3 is CAISTRDRDSPLHF. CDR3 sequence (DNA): TGTGCCATCAGTACACGGGACAGGGATTCACCCCTCCACTTT.

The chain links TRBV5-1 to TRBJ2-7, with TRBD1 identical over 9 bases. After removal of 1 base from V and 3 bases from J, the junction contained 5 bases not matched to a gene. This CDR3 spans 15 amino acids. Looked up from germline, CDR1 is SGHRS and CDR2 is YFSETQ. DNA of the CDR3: TGCGCCAGCAGCTTGACCGGGACAGGGCACTACGAGCAGTACTTC. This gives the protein CASSLTGTGHYEQYF.

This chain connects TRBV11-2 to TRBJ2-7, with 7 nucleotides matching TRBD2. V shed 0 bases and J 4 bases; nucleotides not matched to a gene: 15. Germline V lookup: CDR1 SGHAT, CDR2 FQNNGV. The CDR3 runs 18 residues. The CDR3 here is CASSLESSSGASLYEQYF. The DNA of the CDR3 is TGTGCCAGCAGCTTAGAGTCGTCTAGCGGAGCGTCATTGTACGAGCAGTACTTC.

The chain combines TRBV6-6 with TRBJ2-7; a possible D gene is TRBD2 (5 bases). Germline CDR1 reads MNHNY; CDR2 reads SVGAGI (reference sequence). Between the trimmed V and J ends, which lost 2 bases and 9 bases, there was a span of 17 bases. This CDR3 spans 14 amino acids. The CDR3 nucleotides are TGTGCCAGCAGTTACCGGCTAGCTCCACTAGGGCAGTACTTC. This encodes CASSYRLAPLGQYF.

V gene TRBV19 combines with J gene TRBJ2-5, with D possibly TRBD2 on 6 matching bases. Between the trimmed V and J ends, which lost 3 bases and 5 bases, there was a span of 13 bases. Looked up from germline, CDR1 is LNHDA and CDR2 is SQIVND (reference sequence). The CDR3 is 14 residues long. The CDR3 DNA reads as TGTGCCAGTAGTATGGGGGGAATTGTGGAGACCCAGTACTTC. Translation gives CASSMGGIVETQYF.

The CDR3 is CASGRSYEQYF. Here the CDR3 DNA reads TGTGCCAGCGGCCGCAGCTACGAGCAGTACTTC. The genes are TRBV6-2 or TRBV6-3 and TRBJ2-7; D is ambiguous. The V end lost 8 bases, the J end lost 3 bases, and 8 bases lay between the germline ends. The germline V gene has CDR1 MNHEY and CDR2 SVGEGT. This CDR3 contains 11 residues.

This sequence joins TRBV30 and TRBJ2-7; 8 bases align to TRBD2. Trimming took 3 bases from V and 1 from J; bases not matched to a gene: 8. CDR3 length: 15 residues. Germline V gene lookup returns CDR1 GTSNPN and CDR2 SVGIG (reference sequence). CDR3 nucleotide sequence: TGTGCCTGGAGCAGGTCACTAGCGGAATCCTACGAGCAGTACTTC. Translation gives CAWSRSLAESYEQYF. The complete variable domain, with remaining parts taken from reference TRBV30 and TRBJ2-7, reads SQTIHQWPATLVQPVGSPLSLECTVEGTSNPNLYWYRQAAGRGLQLLFYSVGIGQISSEVPQNLSASRPQDRQFILSSKKLLLSDSGFYLCAWSRSLAESYEQYFGPGTRLTVT.

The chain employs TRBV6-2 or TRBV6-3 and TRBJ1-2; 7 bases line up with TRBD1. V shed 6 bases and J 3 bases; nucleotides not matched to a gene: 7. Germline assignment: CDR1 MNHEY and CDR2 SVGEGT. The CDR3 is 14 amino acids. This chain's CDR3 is CASSRSTGHYGYTF. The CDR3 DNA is TGTGCCAGCAGCCGCTCGACAGGGCACTATGGCTACACCTTC.

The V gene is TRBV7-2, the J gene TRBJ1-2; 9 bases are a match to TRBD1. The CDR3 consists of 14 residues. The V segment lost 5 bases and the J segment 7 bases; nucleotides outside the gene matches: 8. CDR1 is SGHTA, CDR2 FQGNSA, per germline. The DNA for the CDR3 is TGTGCCAGCAGCGCAAACAGGGGGCAAAGTGGCTACACCTTC. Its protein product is CASSANRGQSGYTF.

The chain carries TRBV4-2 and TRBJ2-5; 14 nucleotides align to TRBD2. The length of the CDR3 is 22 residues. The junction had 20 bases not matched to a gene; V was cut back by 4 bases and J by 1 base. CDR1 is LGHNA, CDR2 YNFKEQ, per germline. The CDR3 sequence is CASSLFRGSGTSGRRVQETQYF. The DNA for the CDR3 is TGTGCCAGCAGCCTATTCAGGGGATCCGGGACTAGCGGGAGAAGGGTCCAAGAGACCCAGTACTTC.

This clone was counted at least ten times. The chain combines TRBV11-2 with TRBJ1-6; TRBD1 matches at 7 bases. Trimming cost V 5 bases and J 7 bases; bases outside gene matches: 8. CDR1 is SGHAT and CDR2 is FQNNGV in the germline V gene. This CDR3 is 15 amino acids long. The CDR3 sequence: CASSTRSGQNSPLHF. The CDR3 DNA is TGTGCCAGCAGCACCAGGTCGGGACAGAATTCACCCCTCCACTTT.

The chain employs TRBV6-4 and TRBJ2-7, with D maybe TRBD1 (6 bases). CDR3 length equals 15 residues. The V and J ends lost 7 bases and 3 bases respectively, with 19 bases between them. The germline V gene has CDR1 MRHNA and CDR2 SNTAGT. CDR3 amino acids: CASNNRAPLIYEQYF. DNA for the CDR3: TGTGCCAGCAATAACAGGGCTCCCTTAATCTACGAGCAGTACTTC.

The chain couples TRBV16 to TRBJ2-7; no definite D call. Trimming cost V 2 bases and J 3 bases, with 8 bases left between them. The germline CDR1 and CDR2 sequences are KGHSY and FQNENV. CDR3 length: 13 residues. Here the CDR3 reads CASSQGHSYEQYF. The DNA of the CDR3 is TGTGCCAGCAGCCAAGGTCACAGCTACGAGCAGTACTTC.

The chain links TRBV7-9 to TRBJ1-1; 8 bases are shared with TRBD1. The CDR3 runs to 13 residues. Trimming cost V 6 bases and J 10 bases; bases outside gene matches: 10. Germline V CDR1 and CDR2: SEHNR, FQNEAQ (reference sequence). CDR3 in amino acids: CASSSGTGALAFF. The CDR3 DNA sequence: TGTGCCAGCAGTTCCGGGACAGGTGCCTTAGCTTTCTTT. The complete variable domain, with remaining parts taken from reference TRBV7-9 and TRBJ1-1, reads DTGVSQNPRHKITKRGQNVTFRCDPISEHNRLYWYRQTLGQGPEFLTYFQNEAQLEKSRLLSDRFSAERPKGSFSTLEIQRTEQGDSAMYLCASSSGTGALAFFGQGTRLTVV.

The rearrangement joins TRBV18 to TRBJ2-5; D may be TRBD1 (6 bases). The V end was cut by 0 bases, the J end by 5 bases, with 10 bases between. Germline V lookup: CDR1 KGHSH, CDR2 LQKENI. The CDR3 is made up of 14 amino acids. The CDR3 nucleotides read TGTGCCAGCTCACCACCAAACAGGGATGAGACCCAGTACTTC. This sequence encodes CASSPPNRDETQYF.